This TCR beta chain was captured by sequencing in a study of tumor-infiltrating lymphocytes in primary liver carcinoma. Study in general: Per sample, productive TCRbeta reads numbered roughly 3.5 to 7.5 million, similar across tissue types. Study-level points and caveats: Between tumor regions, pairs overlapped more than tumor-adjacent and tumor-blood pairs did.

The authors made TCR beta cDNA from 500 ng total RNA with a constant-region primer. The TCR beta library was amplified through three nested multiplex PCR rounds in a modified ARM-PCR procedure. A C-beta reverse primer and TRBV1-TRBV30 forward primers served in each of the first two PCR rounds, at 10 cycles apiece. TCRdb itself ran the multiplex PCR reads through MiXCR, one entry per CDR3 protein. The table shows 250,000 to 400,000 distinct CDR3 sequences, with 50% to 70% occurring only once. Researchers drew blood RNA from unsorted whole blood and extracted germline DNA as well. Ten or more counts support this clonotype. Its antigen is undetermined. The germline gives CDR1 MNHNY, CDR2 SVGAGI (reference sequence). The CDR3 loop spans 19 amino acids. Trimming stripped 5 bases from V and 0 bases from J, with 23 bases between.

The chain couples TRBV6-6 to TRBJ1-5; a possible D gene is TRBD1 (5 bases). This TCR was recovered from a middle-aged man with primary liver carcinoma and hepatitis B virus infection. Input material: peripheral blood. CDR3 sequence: CASSRRGWGVPDSNQPQHF. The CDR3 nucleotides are TGTGCCAGCAGTAGACGAGGGTGGGGCGTCCCAGATAGCAATCAGCCCCAGCATTTT.